Each of the 22 T cell receptor beta chains below was sequenced from the same sample in a study of blood T cell repertoires in COVID-19. Here immunoSEQ multiplex PCR was the method, and the copy in TCRdb shows in-frame clones only, minus some. The sample has under 150,000 clones; about 91% are singletons. Sequenced sample: peripheral blood. The origin of the receptors is a human donor in a cohort sampled during active COVID-19.

The V gene is TRBV7-6, the J gene TRBJ1-1; 8 nucleotides match TRBD1. Trimming at V came to 4 bases and at J to 3 bases, leaving 4 bases not matched to a gene. Germline V gene sequence: CDR1 SGHVS, CDR2 FNYEAQ. The length of the CDR3 is 14 residues. The CDR3 here is CASSSDRGYTEAFF. CDR3 sequence (DNA): TGTGCCAGCAGCTCCGACAGGGGATACACTGAAGCTTTCTTT. The variable domain in full, with the rest retrieved from reference TRBV7-6 and TRBJ1-1, is GAGVSQSPRYKVTKRGQDVALRCDPISGHVSLYWYRQALGQGPEFLTYFNYEAQQDKSGLPNDRFSAERPEGSISTLTIQRTEQRDSAMYRCASSSDRGYTEAFFGQGTRLTVV.

The J gene is TRBJ1-3, the V gene TRBV27; no clear D. Germline loops: CDR1 MNHEY, CDR2 SMNVEV (reference sequence). This CDR3 comprises 14 residues. Between the trimmed V and J ends, which lost 5 bases and 0 bases, there was a span of 8 bases. CDR3 protein: CASSPLISGNTIYF. DNA of the CDR3: TGTGCCAGCAGTCCCTTAATCTCTGGAAACACCATATATTTT.

J is TRBJ2-3 and V is TRBV6-5, with a weak D call TRBD2 (7 bases). The CDR3 spans 14 residues. The ends were cut back, 4 bases at V and 5 bases at J, with 13 bases in the middle. Germline values: CDR1 MNHEY, CDR2 SVGAGI. The CDR3 DNA is TGTGCCAGCAGTTGGGGGGGGCGGGGAGATACGCAGTATTTT. Amino acids: CASSWGGRGDTQYF.

The CDR3, as DNA: TGTGCTAGTGGTCTCCACGGGTCGTTTAATGAAAAACTGTTTTTT. Its translation: CASGLHGSFNEKLFF. The rearrangement joins TRBV12-5 to TRBJ1-4; D gene uncertain. Germline CDR1 is LGHNT and CDR2 is FRNRAP. This CDR3 spans 15 amino acids. V dropped 5 bases and J dropped 4 bases, with 14 bases sitting between them.

The rearrangement uses TRBV5-1 and TRBJ2-2; 7 bases are a match to TRBD1. Germline trimming cut 4 bases from V and 0 bases from J; bases unmatched to any gene: 3. Looked up from germline, CDR1 is SGHRS and CDR2 is YFSETQ. This CDR3 is built from 15 residues. CDR3 amino acids: CASSAGTANTGELFF. CDR3 DNA: TGCGCCAGCAGCGCCGGGACAGCGAACACCGGGGAGCTGTTTTTT.

The J gene is TRBJ2-1, the V gene TRBV24-1, with 11 bases fitting TRBD2. Germline V gene data show CDR1 as KGHDR and CDR2 as SFDVKD. Trimming cost V 3 bases and J 6 bases; bases outside gene matches: 6. There are 16 residues in the CDR3. The CDR3 is CATSDTRLAGFNEQFF. Here the CDR3 DNA reads TGTGCCACCAGTGATACCCGACTAGCGGGGTTCAATGAGCAGTTCTTC.

CDR3: CASSYSEGRPQETQYF. CDR3 coding DNA: TGTGCCAGCAGTTACTCCGAGGGCCGCCCACAAGAGACCCAGTACTTC. The genes are TRBV6-2 or TRBV6-3 and TRBJ2-5, with a tentative D call TRBD2 (5 bases). The germline CDR1 and CDR2 sequences are MNHEY and SVGEGT. Trimming shortened V by 0 bases and J by 2 bases, and 13 bases separated the two germline ends. The CDR3 runs to 16 residues.

This clone appeared a single time. In DNA form, the CDR3 reads TGTGCCAGCAGTTACTCTCGCGGACTCGGAAACACCATATATTTT. This sequence encodes CASSYSRGLGNTIYF. The chain uses TRBV6-5 and TRBJ1-3; D not resolved. The CDR3 has 15 amino acids. The V end lost 0 bases, the J end lost 4 bases, and 10 bases lay between the germline ends. CDR1 is MNHEY, CDR2 SVGAGI, per germline.

This CDR3 reads CASGSQGAGWNEQYF. CDR3 sequence (DNA): TGTGCCAGCGGATCCCAGGGGGCTGGCTGGAACGAGCAGTACTTC. The chain employs TRBV27 and TRBJ2-7; 8 bases are shared with TRBD1. Germline lookup yields CDR1 MNHEY and CDR2 SMNVEV (reference sequence). The CDR3 contains 15 residues. With V trimmed by 8 bases and J by 5 bases, 14 bases remained unmatched.

The chain combines TRBV19 with TRBJ1-4; no clear D. The CDR3 extends over 13 amino acids. V lost 4 bases and J lost 6, with 9 bases in between. CDR1 is LNHDA and CDR2 is SQIVND in the germline V gene (reference sequence). The DNA of the CDR3 is TGTGCCAGTAGTAAGTGGAGGGATGAAAAACTGTTTTTT. Its translation: CASSKWRDEKLFF.

V is TRBV7-8 and J is TRBJ1-3; TRBD1 might be the D (5 bases). This CDR3 has 16 amino acids. With 5 bases removed from V and 0 bases from J, the gap between germline ends came to 14 bases. Germline V gives CDR1 SGHVS, CDR2 FQNEAQ. CDR3 amino acids: CASSPFRGSSGNTIYF. CDR3 DNA: TGTGCCAGCAGCCCCTTCCGGGGGTCCTCTGGAAACACCATATATTTT.

This clone was seen a single time. The chain links TRBV4-1 to TRBJ1-2; D remains unclear. The CDR3 sequence is 15 residues long. Looked up from germline, CDR1 is MGHRA and CDR2 is YSYEKL. V was clipped by 1 base and J by 3 bases, with 12 bases between them. Written as DNA, the CDR3 is TGCGCCAGCAGCCAAGTAGCGGGGAGTTACTATGGCTACACCTTC. Its translation: CASSQVAGSYYGYTF.

The chain couples TRBV5-8 to TRBJ1-6; D is perhaps TRBD1 (6 bases). Between the trimmed V and J ends, which lost 2 bases and 10 bases, there was a span of 16 bases. The CDR3 consists of 15 residues. The germline V gene has CDR1 SGHTS and CDR2 YDEGEE. The CDR3 DNA sequence: TGTGCCAGCAGCTTTATTCAGGGGATCAGGTCACCCCTCCACTTT. This gives the protein CASSFIQGIRSPLHF.

The V and J genes are TRBV6-2 or TRBV6-3 and TRBJ2-5; 10 bases are shared with TRBD2. After removal of 6 bases from V and 10 bases from J, the junction contained 11 bases not matched to a gene. Per the germline V gene, CDR1 is MNHEY and CDR2 is SVGEGT. This CDR3 region has 14 residues. The CDR3 region has the DNA TGTGCCAGCAGCCGGAGCGGGGGGGCCGGCAACCAGTACTTC. Translating gives CASSRSGGAGNQYF.

The chain employs TRBV3-1 (or the pseudogene TRBV3-2) and TRBJ1-2; the D is unclear. CDR1 is LGHDT, CDR2 YNNKEL, per germline (reference sequence). V was pared by 3 bases and J by 7 bases, with 18 bases between. This CDR3 region has 15 residues. As DNA, the CDR3 is TGTGCCAGCAGCCAGGCCGGAGGAGGGAGTTTTGGCTACACCTTC. Residues: CASSQAGGGSFGYTF.

This chain connects TRBV18 to TRBJ1-6, with 8 bases that match TRBD1. The germline gives CDR1 KGHSH, CDR2 LQKENI. The CDR3 contains 15 residues. The ends lost 5 bases at V and 10 bases at J; junction bases unmatched: 10. CDR3 protein: CASSGNQGARSPLHF. The CDR3 coding sequence is TGTGCCAGCTCAGGAAATCAGGGGGCGCGGTCACCCCTCCACTTT.

As DNA, the CDR3 is TGTGCCAGCTCACCACCGCTCTTCACAGGGGCGACAAGCTATGGCTACACCTTC. Translated, it gives CASSPPLFTGATSYGYTF. The V and J genes are TRBV18 and TRBJ1-2; 7 nucleotides align to TRBD1. V was pared by 0 bases and J by 4 bases, with 14 bases of the junction left unmatched. Germline loops: CDR1 KGHSH, CDR2 LQKENI. This CDR3 is 18 amino acids long.

The chain has TRBV27 and TRBJ2-3; TRBD1 aligns across 10 bases. Germline V gives CDR1 MNHEY, CDR2 SMNVEV (reference sequence). The CDR3 is 16 residues long. The trim removed 5 bases at V and 6 bases at J, leaving 11 bases unmatched. Here the CDR3 DNA reads TGTGCCAGCAGTCAATTTTCCGGGACAGGGGAGGATACGCAGTATTTT. Its translation is CASSQFSGTGEDTQYF.

This clone has just a few counts. The CDR3 coding sequence is TGTGCCAGCAGCCCCCGGCAGGATGAGACCTACGAGCAGTACTTC. Translation gives CASSPRQDETYEQYF. The rearrangement uses TRBV7-6 and TRBJ2-7; no clear D. Germline loops: CDR1 SGHVS, CDR2 FNYEAQ. The CDR3 runs to 15 residues. Between the trimmed V and J ends, which lost 5 bases and 2 bases, there was a span of 16 bases.

The chain joins TRBV11-1 to TRBJ2-1; the match to TRBD2 covers 11 bases. The CDR3 totals 14 residues. Germline CDR1 is SGHAT and CDR2 is FQDESV (reference sequence). V dropped 1 base and J dropped 13; count of bases not matched to a gene: 6. The CDR3 loop is CASSLVGSGGVQFF. The CDR3 nucleotides read TGTGCCAGCAGCTTAGTAGGTAGCGGGGGGGTCCAGTTCTTC.

In DNA form, the CDR3 reads TGTGCCAGCAGCACGGGACTAGCTAGGGGCACAGATACGCAGTATTTT. Its protein is CASSTGLARGTDTQYF. The rearrangement joins TRBV27 to TRBJ2-3; TRBD2 matches 9 bases. This CDR3 contains 16 residues. Germline trimming cut 6 bases from V and 1 base from J; bases unmatched to any gene: 8. CDR1 and CDR2 from the germline V gene are MNHEY and SMNVEV (reference sequence).

The chain employs TRBV11-2 and TRBJ2-3; 11 nucleotides agree with TRBD2. CDR1 SGHAT and CDR2 FQNNGV come from the germline V gene. The CDR3 runs to 17 residues. Trimming removed 4 bases from V and 2 bases from J; junction bases left unmatched: 8. Here the CDR3 reads CASSSGSSGGHTDTQYF. CDR3 coding DNA: TGTGCCAGCAGCTCTGGGTCTAGCGGGGGGCACACAGATACGCAGTATTTT.